This T cell receptor beta chain was recorded in a study of T cell responses to AZD1222 COVID-19 vaccine. General study findings and limits: Spike as a whole was targeted by vaccine-associated CD4 TCRs, dominant at 160-218 and 743-854. Two AZD1222 doses significantly raised spike-specific TCR breadth and depth over controls.

Produced via immunoSEQ multiplex PCR; TCRdb's table is partial and in-frame only. The sample comprises about 150,000 clones, approximately 92% of which are singletons, and 3% to 4% rests with the top ten. Deletions cut 4 bases from V and 0 bases from J, with 15 bases between. The CDR3 is made up of 16 amino acids. Germline lookup yields CDR1 SGDLS and CDR2 YYNGEE. This clone occurred once. Its matching antigen is unknown. The clonotype was recovered from an adult who received the AZD1222 COVID-19 vaccine. Specimen: peripheral blood, collected 28 days after the second AZD1222 dose. This rearrangement joins TRBV9 to TRBJ2-3; possibly TRBD2 for D (6 bases). The CDR3 loop is CASSPLSGTSTDTQYF. The CDR3 nucleotides read TGTGCCAGCAGCCCTTTATCGGGGACTAGCACAGATACGCAGTATTTT.